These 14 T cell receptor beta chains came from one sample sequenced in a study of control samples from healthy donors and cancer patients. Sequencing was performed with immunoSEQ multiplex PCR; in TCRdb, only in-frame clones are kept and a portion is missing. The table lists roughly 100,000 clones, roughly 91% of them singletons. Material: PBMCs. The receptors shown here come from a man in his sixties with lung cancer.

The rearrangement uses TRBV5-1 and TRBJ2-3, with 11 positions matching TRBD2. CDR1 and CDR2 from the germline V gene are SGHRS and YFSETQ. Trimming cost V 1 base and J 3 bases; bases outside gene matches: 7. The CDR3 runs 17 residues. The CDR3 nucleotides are TGCGCCAGCAGCTTGATACTTAGCGGGGGGGCTACAGATACGCAGTATTTT. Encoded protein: CASSLILSGGATDTQYF. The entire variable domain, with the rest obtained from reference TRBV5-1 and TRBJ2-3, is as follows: KAGVTQTPRYLIKTRGQQVTLSCSPISGHRSVSWYQQTPGQGLQFLFEYFSETQRNKGNFPGRFSGRQFSNSRSEMNVSTLELGDSALYLCASSLILSGGATDTQYFGPGTRLTVL.

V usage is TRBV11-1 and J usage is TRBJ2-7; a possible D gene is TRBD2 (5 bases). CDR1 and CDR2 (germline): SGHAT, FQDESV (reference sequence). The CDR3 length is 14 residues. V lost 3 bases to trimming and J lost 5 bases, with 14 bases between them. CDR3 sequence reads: CASSFRRGVDEQYF. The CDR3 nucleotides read TGTGCCAGCAGCTTCCGACGGGGTGTCGACGAGCAGTACTTC. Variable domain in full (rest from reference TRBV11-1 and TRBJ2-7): EAEVAQSPRYKITEKSQAVAFWCDPISGHATLYWYRQILGQGPELLVQFQDESVVDDSQLPKDRFSAERLKGVDSTLKIQPAELGDSAMYLCASSFRRGVDEQYFGPGTRLTVT.

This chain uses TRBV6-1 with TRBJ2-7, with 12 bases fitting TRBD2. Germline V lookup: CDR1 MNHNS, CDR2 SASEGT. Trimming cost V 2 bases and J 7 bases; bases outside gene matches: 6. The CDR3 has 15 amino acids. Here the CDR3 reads CASSEKTSGGSEQYV. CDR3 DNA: TGTGCCAGCAGTGAAAAAACTAGCGGGGGGAGTGAGCAGTACGTC.

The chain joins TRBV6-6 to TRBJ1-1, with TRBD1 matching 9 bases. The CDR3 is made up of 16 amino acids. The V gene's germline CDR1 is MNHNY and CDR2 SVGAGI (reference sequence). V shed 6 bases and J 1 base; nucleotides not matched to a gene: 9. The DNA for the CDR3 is TGTGCCAGCAGACTGGGGACAGGGTCAGGGAACACTGAAGCTTTCTTT. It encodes CASRLGTGSGNTEAFF.

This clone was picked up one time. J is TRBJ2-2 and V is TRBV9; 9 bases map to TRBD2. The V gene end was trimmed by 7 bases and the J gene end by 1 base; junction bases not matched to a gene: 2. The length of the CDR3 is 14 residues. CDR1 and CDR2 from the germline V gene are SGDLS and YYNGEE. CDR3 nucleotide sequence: TGTGCCAGCGGTAGCGGGGGGAACACCGGGGAGCTGTTTTTT. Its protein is CASGSGGNTGELFF. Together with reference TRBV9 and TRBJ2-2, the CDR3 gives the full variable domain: DSGVTQTPKHLITATGQRVTLRCSPRSGDLSVYWYQQSLDQGLQFLIQYYNGEERAKGNILERFSAQQFPDLHSELNLSSLELGDSALYFCASGSGGNTGELFFGEGSRLTVL.

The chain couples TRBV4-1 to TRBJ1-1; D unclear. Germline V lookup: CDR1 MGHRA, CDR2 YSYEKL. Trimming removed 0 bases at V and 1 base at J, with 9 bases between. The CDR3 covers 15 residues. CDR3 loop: CASSQDGWQNTEAFF. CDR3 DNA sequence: TGCGCCAGCAGCCAAGACGGGTGGCAGAACACTGAAGCTTTCTTT.

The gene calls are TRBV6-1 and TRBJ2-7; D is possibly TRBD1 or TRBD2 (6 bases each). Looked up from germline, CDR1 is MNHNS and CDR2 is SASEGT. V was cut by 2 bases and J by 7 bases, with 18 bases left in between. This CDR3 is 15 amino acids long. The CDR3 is CASSERDTRSGEQYF. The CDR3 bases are TGTGCCAGCAGTGAACGGGACACAAGAAGCGGGGAGCAGTACTTC.

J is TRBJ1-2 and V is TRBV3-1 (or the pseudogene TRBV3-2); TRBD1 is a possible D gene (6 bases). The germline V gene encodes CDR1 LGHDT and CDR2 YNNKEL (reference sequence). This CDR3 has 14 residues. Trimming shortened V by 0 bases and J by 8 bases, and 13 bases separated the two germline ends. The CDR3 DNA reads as TGTGCCAGCAGCCAAGATTGGCAGGGGCGCGGCTACACCTTC. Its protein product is CASSQDWQGRGYTF.

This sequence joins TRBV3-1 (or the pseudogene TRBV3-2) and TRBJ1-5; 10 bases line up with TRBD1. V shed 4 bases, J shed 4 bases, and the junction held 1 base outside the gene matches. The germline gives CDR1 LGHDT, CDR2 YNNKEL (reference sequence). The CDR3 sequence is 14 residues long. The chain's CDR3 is CASSPGQGNQPQHF. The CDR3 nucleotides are TGTGCCAGCAGCCCGGGACAGGGGAATCAGCCCCAGCATTTT.

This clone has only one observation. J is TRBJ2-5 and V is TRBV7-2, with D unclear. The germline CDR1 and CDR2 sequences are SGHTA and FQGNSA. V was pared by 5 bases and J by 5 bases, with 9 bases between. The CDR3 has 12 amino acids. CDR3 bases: TGTGCCAGCAGCCTCGTAAGGGAGACCCAGTACTTC. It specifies CASSLVRETQYF.

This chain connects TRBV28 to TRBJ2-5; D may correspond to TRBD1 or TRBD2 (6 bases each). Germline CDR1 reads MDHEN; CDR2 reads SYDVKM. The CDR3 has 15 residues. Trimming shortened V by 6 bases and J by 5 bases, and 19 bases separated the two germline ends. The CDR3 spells CASSPPEGGGETQYF. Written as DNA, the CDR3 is TGTGCCAGCAGCCCACCGGAGGGGGGCGGGGAGACCCAGTACTTC. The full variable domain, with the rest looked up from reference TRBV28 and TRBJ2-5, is DVKVTQSSRYLVKRTGEKVFLECVQDMDHENMFWYRQDPGLGLRLIYFSYDVKMKEKGDIPEGYSVSREKKERFSLILESASTNQTSMYLCASSPPEGGGETQYFGPGTRLLVL.

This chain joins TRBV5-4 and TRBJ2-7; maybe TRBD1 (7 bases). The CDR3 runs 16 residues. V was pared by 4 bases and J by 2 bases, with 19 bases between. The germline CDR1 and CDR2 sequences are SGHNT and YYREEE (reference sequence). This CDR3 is CASSHRGRGDAYEQYF. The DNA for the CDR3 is TGTGCCAGCAGCCACCGGGGCAGGGGGGATGCCTACGAGCAGTACTTC. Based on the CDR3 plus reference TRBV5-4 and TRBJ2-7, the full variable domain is ETGVTQSPTHLIKTRGQQVTLRCSSQSGHNTVSWYQQALGQGPQFIFQYYREEENGRGNFPPRFSGLQFPNYSSELNVNALELDDSALYLCASSHRGRGDAYEQYFGPGTRLTVT.

The CDR3 loop reads CASSNGTSGGGHRGAVF. The CDR3 nucleotides are TGTGCCAGCAGCAACGGGACTAGCGGGGGCGGGCACCGGGGAGCTGTTTTT. This chain links TRBV21-1 with TRBJ2-2; the table's D call, TRBD2, has no DNA check behind it. TRBV21-1 is assigned pseudogene status. The CDR3 is 17 amino acids.

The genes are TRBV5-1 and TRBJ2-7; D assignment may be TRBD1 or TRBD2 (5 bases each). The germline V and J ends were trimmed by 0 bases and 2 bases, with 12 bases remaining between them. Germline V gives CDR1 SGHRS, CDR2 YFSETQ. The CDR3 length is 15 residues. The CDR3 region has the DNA TGCGCCAGCAGCTTGGACGGGACGGCTACCTACGAGCAGTACTTC. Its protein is CASSLDGTATYEQYF.